Following are 29 T cell receptor beta chains from one sample sequenced in a study of cytomegalovirus exposure and HLA in healthy donors. The primer mix had 60 Vbeta and 13 Jbeta primers. TCRdb's table, derived via immunoSEQ multiplex PCR, lists solely in-frame clones and lacks some. This sample has about 260,000 clones; about 83% occur once, and the top ten carry approximately 2%. Sequenced material: PBMCs. These receptors were taken from a woman aged 40 to 55 in good health and CMV-seropositive.

V is TRBV7-9 and J is TRBJ1-1; maybe TRBD1 (6 bases). Germline CDR1 is SEHNR and CDR2 is FQNEAQ (reference sequence). Trimming shortened V by 1 base and J by 7 bases, and 10 bases separated the two germline ends. The CDR3 consists of 13 residues. The CDR3 spells CASSLVAGDEAFF. The CDR3 coding sequence is TGTGCCAGCAGCTTAGTGGCAGGGGATGAAGCTTTCTTT.

The chain joins TRBV7-9 to TRBJ1-1, with D possibly TRBD1 on 5 matching bases. The CDR3 is 18 residues long. V lost 5 bases, J lost 3 bases, and 25 bases lay in between. Per the germline V gene, CDR1 is SEHNR and CDR2 is FQNEAQ (reference sequence). CDR3 sequence (DNA): TGTGCCAGCAGCGGGGAGAGGGGTAAGGGAGGATGGGACACTGAAGCTTTCTTT. Translation: CASSGERGKGGWDTEAFF.

This chain joins TRBV4-3 and TRBJ2-7; tentatively, D is TRBD2 (5 bases). Looked up from germline, CDR1 is LGHNA and CDR2 is YSLEER. This CDR3 comprises 14 residues. V was pared by 5 bases and J by 2 bases, with 13 bases between. DNA of the CDR3: TGCGCCAGCAGCAAAGGACTTGGCGCCTACGAGCAGTACTTC. Protein product: CASSKGLGAYEQYF.

This clone was picked up one time. The chain carries TRBV7-3 and TRBJ1-1; 7 positions agree with TRBD1. Germline V gene data show CDR1 as SGHTA and CDR2 as FQGTGA. The length of the CDR3 is 14 residues. J gave up 1 base and V 2 bases, and 1 base lay outside the gene matches. This chain's CDR3 is CASSLQGGNTEAFF. As DNA, the CDR3 is TGTGCCAGCAGCTTACAGGGGGGGAACACTGAAGCTTTCTTT.

V gene TRBV28 combines with J gene TRBJ1-4, with 7 bases lining up with TRBD1. The CDR3 length is 15 residues. V shed 7 bases, J shed 2 bases, and the junction held 7 bases outside the gene matches. CDR1 is MDHEN and CDR2 is SYDVKM in the germline V gene. Here the CDR3 reads CASMSPTGTNEKLFF. In nucleotides, the CDR3 is TGTGCCAGCATGAGCCCGACAGGGACTAATGAAAAACTGTTTTTT. Full variable domain (outside the CDR3, taken from reference TRBV28 and TRBJ1-4): DVKVTQSSRYLVKRTGEKVFLECVQDMDHENMFWYRQDPGLGLRLIYFSYDVKMKEKGDIPEGYSVSREKKERFSLILESASTNQTSMYLCASMSPTGTNEKLFFGSGTQLSVL.

This chain links TRBV6-1 with TRBJ2-1; D might be TRBD2 (6 bases). The germline V gene has CDR1 MNHNS and CDR2 SASEGT. CDR3 length: 14 amino acids. The germline V and J ends were trimmed by 6 bases and 8 bases, with 17 bases remaining between them. CDR3 sequence reads: CASRWDTSSHEQFF. CDR3 nucleotides: TGTGCCAGCAGATGGGATACTAGCAGCCATGAGCAGTTCTTC.

The chain recombines TRBV28 with TRBJ1-5; D is possibly TRBD1 (5 bases). The CDR3 contains 16 residues. Germline CDR1 reads MDHEN; CDR2 reads SYDVKM. V shed 1 base and J shed 1 base, with 11 bases lying between them. CDR3 amino acids: CASSLYETVSNQPQHF. The CDR3 DNA is TGTGCCAGCAGTTTATATGAGACAGTGAGCAATCAGCCCCAGCATTTT.

The rearrangement links TRBV19 to TRBJ2-1; 8 positions match TRBD1. CDR3 length equals 17 residues. The germline V gene has CDR1 LNHDA and CDR2 SQIVND (reference sequence). The trim removed 3 bases at V and 5 bases at J, leaving 12 bases unmatched. CDR3 sequence reads: CASSIPRTGFRNNEQFF. The CDR3 region has the DNA TGTGCCAGTAGTATCCCTAGGACAGGGTTTAGAAACAATGAGCAGTTCTTC.

To note about this clone: This sample also contains other DNA sequences that code for the same CDR3. The chain couples TRBV6-5 to TRBJ1-1; no firm D call. The germline V gene encodes CDR1 MNHEY and CDR2 SVGAGI. The CDR3 runs to 13 residues. Deletions cut 0 bases from V and 2 bases from J, with 4 bases between. CDR3 region: CASSYSRNTEAFF. The CDR3 DNA follows: TGTGCCAGCAGTTACTCGCGTAACACTGAAGCTTTCTTT.

The chain has TRBV30 and TRBJ2-5, with D maybe TRBD1 (9 bases). The J call may be wrong; the DNA end is better matched by TRBJ2-7. Germline V lookup: CDR1 GTSNPN, CDR2 SVGIG (reference sequence). CDR3 size: 18 residues. CDR3 bases: TGTGCCTGGAGTGGGGGGACAGGGTCCGTAGCGGGATCCTACGAGCAGTACTTC. The encoded protein is CAWSGGTGSVAGSYEQYF.

The chain links TRBV30 to TRBJ1-4; the match to TRBD1 covers 10 bases. V was pared by 1 base and J by 11 bases, with 4 bases of the junction left unmatched. Germline V CDR1 and CDR2: GTSNPN, SVGIG (reference sequence). The CDR3 covers 13 residues. The CDR3 spells CAWSAGQGGKLFF. CDR3 DNA sequence: TGTGCCTGGAGTGCCGGACAGGGGGGGAAACTGTTTTTT.

This chain connects TRBV4-3 to TRBJ1-1, with D hard to call. Germline CDR1 LGHNA, CDR2 YSLEER. Trimming shortened V by 4 bases and J by 1 base, and 7 bases separated the two germline ends. The CDR3 has 13 residues. CDR3 sequence (DNA): TGCGCCAGCAGCCCGACGGGGAACACTGAAGCTTTCTTT. Residues: CASSPTGNTEAFF.

For the CDR3, the DNA is TGTGCCAGCAGCTTAATCCGAGGGATGGGTACCGGGGAGCTGTTTTTT. Protein: CASSLIRGMGTGELFF. The V call is TRBV7-9, the J call TRBJ2-2; D might be TRBD2 (5 bases). Trimming cost V 2 bases and J 5 bases, with 15 bases left between them. This CDR3 contains 16 residues. Germline CDR1 is SEHNR and CDR2 is FQNEAQ (reference sequence). Complete variable domain (other parts from reference TRBV7-9 and TRBJ2-2): DTGVSQNPRHKITKRGQNVTFRCDPISEHNRLYWYRQTLGQGPEFLTYFQNEAQLEKSRLLSDRFSAERPKGSFSTLEIQRTEQGDSAMYLCASSLIRGMGTGELFFGEGSRLTVL.

V usage is TRBV29-1 and J usage is TRBJ2-5; 8 bases agree with TRBD1. CDR1 SQVTM and CDR2 ANQGSEA come from the germline V gene. With 5 bases clipped from V and 4 bases from J, the junction kept 15 bases outside the gene matches. The CDR3 runs 16 residues. The CDR3 loop reads CSVSPIGGQVIETQYF. CDR3 nucleotides: TGCAGCGTTTCGCCTATCGGGGGACAGGTAATAGAGACCCAGTACTTC.

This chain joins TRBV15 and TRBJ2-7; a weak D match, TRBD2 (5 bases). The V end lost 5 bases, the J end lost 0 bases, and 8 bases lay between the germline ends. This CDR3 region has 13 residues. CDR1 and CDR2 from the germline V gene are LNHNV and YYDKDF (reference sequence). The CDR3 sequence is CATSSEGSYEQYF. The CDR3 DNA is TGTGCCACCAGCTCAGAGGGCTCCTACGAGCAGTACTTC.

The CDR3 loop is CASSHQGGENTIYF. The CDR3 DNA reads TGTGCCAGCAGCCACCAGGGAGGTGAAAACACCATATATTTT. The V and J genes are TRBV5-5 and TRBJ1-3; D possibly corresponds to TRBD1 (5 bases). Germline V lookup: CDR1 SGHKS, CDR2 YYEKEE (reference sequence). The CDR3 is 14 residues long. Trimming removed 4 bases at V and 6 bases at J, with 14 bases between.

The V and J genes are TRBV2 and TRBJ2-3, with 13 bases that match TRBD2. CDR3 size: 16 residues. The V gene's germline CDR1 is SNHLY and CDR2 FYNNEI. V was pared by 8 bases and J by 3 bases, with 8 bases of the junction left unmatched. The CDR3 loop reads CASGRETSGRTDTQYF. The CDR3 DNA reads TGTGCCAGCGGTAGAGAGACTAGCGGGAGGACAGATACGCAGTATTTT.

J is TRBJ1-4 and V is TRBV27, with TRBD1 matching 10 bases. CDR3 length: 17 amino acids. With V trimmed by 1 base and J by 5 bases, 7 bases remained unmatched. CDR1 MNHEY and CDR2 SMNVEV come from the germline V gene (reference sequence). The CDR3 spells CASSLWKGTGANEKLFF. The CDR3, as DNA: TGTGCCAGCAGTTTATGGAAAGGGACAGGGGCGAATGAAAAACTGTTTTTT.

The chain joins TRBV6-4 to TRBJ2-1; 9 nucleotides match TRBD2. Germline V gene lookup returns CDR1 MRHNA and CDR2 SNTAGT. This CDR3 contains 14 residues. V dropped 4 bases and J dropped 5; count of bases not matched to a gene: 3. CDR3 in amino acids: CASSGGGGHNEQFF. In nucleotides, the CDR3 is TGTGCCAGCAGTGGCGGGGGGGGACACAATGAGCAGTTCTTC.

The sample holds a few counts of this clone. The rearrangement uses TRBV28 and TRBJ2-7; TRBD1 agrees at 7 bases. Trimming cost V 7 bases and J 3 bases; bases outside gene matches: 6. The CDR3 spans 13 residues. Germline loops: CDR1 MDHEN, CDR2 SYDVKM. The CDR3 protein is CASTYRQGYEQYF. CDR3 DNA: TGTGCCAGCACCTATAGACAGGGCTACGAGCAGTACTTC.

This clone has a handful of counts. The CDR3 loop reads CASSSNLGTGGLGEAFF. The DNA of the CDR3 is TGCGCCAGCAGCTCCAACTTAGGGACAGGGGGCTTGGGTGAAGCTTTCTTT. The chain carries TRBV5-1 and TRBJ1-1; 12 bases agree with TRBD1. The germline V gene encodes CDR1 SGHRS and CDR2 YFSETQ. The CDR3 loop spans 17 amino acids. With V trimmed by 3 bases and J by 7 bases, 13 bases remained unmatched. The variable domain in full, with the rest retrieved from reference TRBV5-1 and TRBJ1-1, is KAGVTQTPRYLIKTRGQQVTLSCSPISGHRSVSWYQQTPGQGLQFLFEYFSETQRNKGNFPGRFSGRQFSNSRSEMNVSTLELGDSALYLCASSSNLGTGGLGEAFFGQGTRLTVV.

The gene calls are TRBV10-3 and TRBJ1-3, with D tentatively TRBD1 (6 bases). The CDR3 consists of 16 residues. V was clipped by 5 bases and J by 0 bases, with 14 bases between them. The germline gives CDR1 ENHRY, CDR2 SYGVKD. The CDR3 nucleotides are TGTGCCATCAGTAAGACAGGCGTAGACTCTGGAAACACCATATATTTT. Translation gives CAISKTGVDSGNTIYF.

The chain employs TRBV4-2 and TRBJ2-3, with 10 bases lining up with TRBD1. Per germline, CDR1 LGHNA and CDR2 YNFKEQ. V was pared by 1 base and J by 2 bases, with 3 bases of the junction left unmatched. The CDR3 consists of 16 residues. The CDR3 region has the DNA TGTGCCAGCAGCCAAGGGGACAGGGGTTCCACAGATACGCAGTATTTT. As protein: CASSQGDRGSTDTQYF.

The chain links TRBV18 to TRBJ2-5, with D tentatively TRBD2 (6 bases). Trimming shortened V by 6 bases and J by 3 bases, and 11 bases separated the two germline ends. The length of the CDR3 is 13 residues. CDR1 KGHSH and CDR2 LQKENI come from the germline V gene. The CDR3 region is CASSRDPEETQYF. As DNA, the CDR3 is TGTGCCAGCTCGCGGGACCCAGAAGAGACCCAGTACTTC.

The chain employs TRBV19 and TRBJ1-1; D possibly corresponds to TRBD1 (6 bases). This CDR3 spans 14 amino acids. The germline V gene has CDR1 LNHDA and CDR2 SQIVND (reference sequence). V lost 3 bases and J lost 5, with 13 bases in between. CDR3 loop: CASSISGDGTEAFF. CDR3 in DNA: TGTGCCAGTAGTATCTCAGGGGATGGGACTGAAGCTTTCTTT.

This CDR3 reads CASSRRLAGGRETQYF. The CDR3, as DNA: TGTGCCAGTAGTAGAAGACTAGCGGGAGGGCGAGAGACCCAGTACTTC. The chain is built from TRBV19 and TRBJ2-5; 14 bases match TRBD2. The V and J ends lost 4 bases and 4 bases, in that order; junction bases with no gene match: 5. This CDR3 has 16 amino acids. Germline V gene sequence: CDR1 LNHDA, CDR2 SQIVND (reference sequence).

This chain joins TRBV5-8 and TRBJ2-5, with 9 positions matching TRBD1. CDR1 SGHTS and CDR2 YDEGEE come from the germline V gene. V lost 1 base, J lost 3 bases, and 4 bases stayed unmatched. This CDR3 comprises 15 residues. In DNA, the CDR3 is TGTGCCAGCAGCTTGACAGGGGGCGAGGAAGAGACCCAGTACTTC. It specifies CASSLTGGEEETQYF. Variable domain in full (rest from reference TRBV5-8 and TRBJ2-5): EAGVTQSPTHLIKTRGQQATLRCSPISGHTSVYWYQQALGLGLQFLLWYDEGEERNRGNFPPRFSGRQFPNYSSELNVNALELEDSALYLCASSLTGGEEETQYFGPGTRLLVL.

The V call is TRBV2, the J call TRBJ1-1; 11 nucleotides align to TRBD1. V lost 6 bases, J lost 2 bases, and 5 bases stayed unmatched. Per the germline V gene, CDR1 is SNHLY and CDR2 is FYNNEI. There are 15 residues in the CDR3. The CDR3 DNA is TGTGCCAGCAGCGGCGGACAGGGGGCCAACACTGAAGCTTTCTTT. Its protein product is CASSGGQGANTEAFF.

J is TRBJ2-1 and V is TRBV18; a possible D gene is TRBD2 (5 bases). The CDR3 is made up of 16 amino acids. Germline-derived CDR1 and CDR2 are KGHSH and LQKENI. V lost 1 base and J lost 1, with 11 bases in between. CDR3 in amino acids: CASSPQDWGSYNEQFF. Here the CDR3 DNA reads TGTGCCAGCTCACCACAGGACTGGGGATCCTACAATGAGCAGTTCTTC. Together with reference TRBV18 and TRBJ2-1, the CDR3 gives the full variable domain: NAGVMQNPRHLVRRRGQEARLRCSPMKGHSHVYWYRQLPEEGLKFMVYLQKENIIDESGMPKERFSAEFPKEGPSILRIQQVVRGDSAAYFCASSPQDWGSYNEQFFGPGTRLTVL.